This T cell receptor (beta chain) stems from a study of regulatory T cells in long-lasting Graves disease. Points from the study as a whole: Persistent Graves' patients had lower TCR diversity than newly diagnosed ones. TRBV28, TRBJ1-2 and TRBJ2-5 were favored in persistent disease.

Construction of the TCR beta libraries employed iRepertoire HTBI primers in conjunction with Arm-PCR of CDR3 regions. TCRdb ran MiXCR on the multiplex PCR reads and lists one entry per CDR3 protein. The data show about 310,000 distinct CDR3 sequences, around 23% seen once. Described time point: persistent/refractory GD, antithyroid drugs over 5 years with positive TRAb. RNA extracted from PBMCs served as the sequencing template. Tubes containing EDTA received roughly 10 milliliters of drawn peripheral blood. In its sample, this clonotype was seen many times. Antigen: not known. Germline loops: CDR1 DFQATT, CDR2 SNEGSKA (reference sequence). V lost 6 bases to trimming and J lost 3 bases, with 14 bases between them. The CDR3 sequence is 13 residues long.

Source: peripheral blood mononuclear cells (PBMCs), taken when the disease was refractory, from a patient treated with antithyroid drugs. The receptor's source is a female donor with Graves disease. V usage is TRBV20-1 and J usage is TRBJ1-2, with a weak D call TRBD1 (5 bases). The CDR3 DNA sequence: TGCAGTGCGGGGGGACTTCGGGACTATGGCTACACCTTC. Translated: CSAGGLRDYGYTF.